These 19 T cell receptor beta chains were sequenced from one sample in a study of PD-L1 blockade in urothelial cancer (dated by TCRdb to 2017 to 2019). The receptor library was made with the immunoSEQ multiplex PCR assay. Drawn from immuneACCESS, this table holds only the in-frame rearrangements with V and J called that TCRdb kept. Clones are partly lost; checked studies trace under half to an unresolved V gene and leave the rest unexplained. This sample gives 75,000 to 95,000 clones in total; 70% to 90% of them show up just once. About 7.4% of the sample is in the top ten clones. According to the study, the label for this sample's time point signals: pretreatment peripheral blood. Sequenced here: PBMCs, sampled around atezolizumab (anti-PD-L1) treatment. These receptors were collected from a man aged 35-49 years with urothelial cancer.

This rearrangement joins TRBV9 to TRBJ1-1; D is ambiguous. The CDR3 loop spans 14 amino acids. Deletions cut 3 bases from V and 2 bases from J, with 11 bases between. Germline CDR1 reads SGDLS; CDR2 reads YYNGEE. CDR3 DNA: TGTGCCAGCAGCGGCGGACTGCTCAACACTGAAGCTTTCTTT. The encoded protein is CASSGGLLNTEAFF.

CDR3 in amino acids: CASRAASNYGYTF. Here the CDR3 DNA reads TGTGCCAGCAGAGCTGCCTCTAACTATGGCTACACCTTC. The J gene is TRBJ1-2, the V gene TRBV6-1, with no clear D. The CDR3 sequence is 13 residues long. V lost 6 bases to trimming and J lost 0 bases, with 8 bases between them. The V gene's germline CDR1 is MNHNS and CDR2 SASEGT.

V usage is TRBV11-2 and J usage is TRBJ2-5; TRBD2 aligns across 8 bases. The junction had 7 bases not matched to a gene; V was cut back by 6 bases and J by 4 bases. This CDR3 comprises 14 residues. Germline-derived CDR1 and CDR2 are SGHAT and FQNNGV. CDR3 region: CASSLAGGVETQYF. In DNA, the CDR3 is TGTGCCAGCAGTCTCGCCGGGGGGGTAGAGACCCAGTACTTC.

The chain couples TRBV19 to TRBJ2-1, with TRBD2 matching 12 bases. The germline V gene encodes CDR1 LNHDA and CDR2 SQIVND (reference sequence). This CDR3 has 15 amino acids. V lost 5 bases, J lost 8 bases, and 7 bases stayed unmatched. The CDR3 sequence: CASSARTSGKDEQFF. Here the CDR3 DNA reads TGTGCCAGTAGTGCACGGACTAGCGGGAAGGATGAGCAGTTCTTC.

This sequence joins TRBV28 and TRBJ2-1, with unresolved D. There are 12 residues in the CDR3. Trimming pared 2 bases from V and 7 bases from J, leaving 6 bases between. CDR1 and CDR2 (germline): MDHEN, SYDVKM. The CDR3 DNA reads as TGTGCCAGCAGTTTACGGTGGAATGAGCAGTTCTTC. The encoded protein is CASSLRWNEQFF.

The chain has TRBV27 and TRBJ1-2; D call uncertain. V lost 8 bases to trimming and J lost 0 bases, with 13 bases between them. This CDR3 contains 14 residues. CDR1 is MNHEY, CDR2 SMNVEV, per germline (reference sequence). The CDR3 protein is CASRTGGTNYGYTF. As DNA, the CDR3 is TGTGCCAGCCGTACGGGAGGGACTAACTATGGCTACACCTTC.

The gene calls are TRBV19 and TRBJ2-7; 9 nucleotides match TRBD2. Germline V gene data show CDR1 as LNHDA and CDR2 as SQIVND (reference sequence). The ends lost 8 bases at V and 2 bases at J; junction bases unmatched: 10. CDR3 length equals 15 residues. This CDR3 is CASSSPGTSPYEQYF. CDR3 DNA sequence: TGTGCCAGTTCCTCCCCCGGGACTAGCCCCTACGAGCAGTACTTC.

The gene calls are TRBV6-4 and TRBJ1-1; D call uncertain. Germline V lookup: CDR1 MRHNA, CDR2 SNTAGT. The V end was cut by 3 bases, the J end by 1 base, with 6 bases between. This CDR3 is built from 13 residues. DNA for the CDR3: TGTGCCAGCAGTGAACAACCGAACACTGAAGCTTTCTTT. Protein: CASSEQPNTEAFF.

This clone was recorded a few times. This chain uses TRBV30 with TRBJ1-1, with D perhaps TRBD1 (6 bases). CDR3 length: 12 amino acids. Germline lookup yields CDR1 GTSNPN and CDR2 SVGIG (reference sequence). With 2 bases removed from V and 7 bases from J, the gap between germline ends came to 11 bases. The CDR3 sequence is CAWSSGQYEAFF. The CDR3 DNA is TGTGCCTGGAGTTCCGGACAGTATGAAGCTTTCTTT. Filled out from reference TRBV30 and TRBJ1-1, the complete variable domain reads SQTIHQWPATLVQPVGSPLSLECTVEGTSNPNLYWYRQAAGRGLQLLFYSVGIGQISSEVPQNLSASRPQDRQFILSSKKLLLSDSGFYLCAWSSGQYEAFFGQGTRLTVV.

V is TRBV6-6 and J is TRBJ1-4, with a possible D match to TRBD1 (6 bases). Deletions cut 0 bases from V and 4 bases from J, with 12 bases between. The CDR3 is 16 amino acids. Germline V gene lookup returns CDR1 MNHNY and CDR2 SVGAGI (reference sequence). CDR3 nucleotides: TGTGCCAGCAGTTACTCTTCGGGACAAAGTAATGAAAAACTGTTTTTT. The encoded protein is CASSYSSGQSNEKLFF.

CDR3 protein: CASSVGTGVSGANVLTF. CDR3 DNA sequence: TGTGCCAGTAGTGTCGGGACAGGAGTCTCTGGGGCCAACGTCCTGACTTTC. The V gene is TRBV19, the J gene TRBJ2-6, with 8 bases that match TRBD1. Trimming removed 5 bases from V and 0 bases from J; junction bases left unmatched: 6. The V gene's germline CDR1 is LNHDA and CDR2 SQIVND (reference sequence). CDR3 length equals 17 residues.

J is TRBJ2-5 and V is TRBV5-1, with D perhaps TRBD2 (5 bases). V was clipped by 3 bases and J by 5 bases, with 14 bases between them. CDR1 SGHRS and CDR2 YFSETQ come from the germline V gene. The CDR3 covers 14 residues. CDR3 amino acids: CASSSDSLRETQYF. The CDR3 DNA reads TGCGCCAGCAGCTCGGACTCCCTTAGGGAGACCCAGTACTTC. The whole variable domain, filled in from reference TRBV5-1 and TRBJ2-5, reads KAGVTQTPRYLIKTRGQQVTLSCSPISGHRSVSWYQQTPGQGLQFLFEYFSETQRNKGNFPGRFSGRQFSNSRSEMNVSTLELGDSALYLCASSSDSLRETQYFGPGTRLLVL.

This clone was observed once. This chain joins TRBV19 and TRBJ1-4; TRBD1 matches at 7 bases. CDR1 LNHDA and CDR2 SQIVND come from the germline V gene (reference sequence). The CDR3 runs to 13 residues. V lost 5 bases, J lost 6 bases, and 3 bases stayed unmatched. As DNA, the CDR3 is TGTGCCAGTAGTGCCAGGGGGGATGAAAAACTGTTTTTT. It is translated as CASSARGDEKLFF.

This chain connects TRBV2 to TRBJ2-7, with TRBD2 as a possible D gene (6 bases). Per the germline V gene, CDR1 is SNHLY and CDR2 is FYNNEI. The CDR3 contains 11 residues. V was shortened by 5 bases and J by 7 bases, with 9 bases between the two germline ends. Written as DNA, the CDR3 is TGTGCCAGCAGTTGGGGAGGTGAGCAGTACTTC. Translated: CASSWGGEQYF. Filled out from reference TRBV2 and TRBJ2-7, the complete variable domain reads EPEVTQTPSHQVTQMGQEVILRCVPISNHLYFYWYRQILGQKVEFLVSFYNNEISEKSEIFDDQFSVERPDGSNFTLKIRSTKLEDSAMYFCASSWGGEQYFGPGTRLTVT.

The rearrangement uses TRBV29-1 and TRBJ2-1, with D tentatively TRBD1 (5 bases). CDR1 is SQVTM and CDR2 is ANQGSEA in the germline V gene. The V and J ends lost 0 bases and 12 bases respectively, with 9 bases between them. CDR3 size: 11 residues. The CDR3 here is CSVEDQGSQFF. In DNA, the CDR3 is TGCAGCGTTGAAGATCAGGGATCGCAGTTCTTC.

The chain carries TRBV5-6 and TRBJ2-2; a possible D gene is TRBD2 (7 bases). The CDR3 totals 13 residues. V was pared by 7 bases and J by 5 bases, with 12 bases between. Germline-derived CDR1 and CDR2 are SGHDT and YYEEEE. CDR3 DNA: TGTGCCAGCGATCGGGGGGCGACCGGGGAGCTGTTTTTT. The encoded protein is CASDRGATGELFF. The whole variable domain, filled in from reference TRBV5-6 and TRBJ2-2, reads DAGVTQSPTHLIKTRGQQVTLRCSPKSGHDTVSWYQQALGQGPQFIFQYYEEEERQRGNFPDRFSGHQFPNYSSELNVNALLLGDSALYLCASDRGATGELFFGEGSRLTVL.

The chain combines TRBV18 with TRBJ2-7, with D possibly TRBD1 on 6 matching bases. This CDR3 spans 16 amino acids. V shed 2 bases and J shed 3 bases, with 17 bases lying between them. Germline loops: CDR1 KGHSH, CDR2 LQKENI. In nucleotides, the CDR3 is TGTGCCAGCTCACCAAGACAGGACGCCATGCACTACGAGCAGTACTTC. Its translation: CASSPRQDAMHYEQYF.

This chain uses TRBV25-1 with TRBJ2-6, with unresolved D. The CDR3 contains 15 residues. Per germline, CDR1 MGHDK and CDR2 SYGVNS. V shed 2 bases and J shed 4 bases, with 9 bases lying between them. The CDR3, as DNA: TGTGCCAGCAGTGAACCTAGTATCGGGGCCAACGTCCTGACTTTC. Residues: CASSEPSIGANVLTF.

The gene calls are TRBV28 and TRBJ1-2; D remains ambiguous. The CDR3 sequence is 14 residues long. Germline V gene data show CDR1 as MDHEN and CDR2 as SYDVKM. Trimming shortened V by 3 bases and J by 0 bases, and 8 bases separated the two germline ends. CDR3 in amino acids: CASSFGGANYGYTF. The CDR3 bases are TGTGCCAGCAGTTTTGGCGGGGCTAACTATGGCTACACCTTC.